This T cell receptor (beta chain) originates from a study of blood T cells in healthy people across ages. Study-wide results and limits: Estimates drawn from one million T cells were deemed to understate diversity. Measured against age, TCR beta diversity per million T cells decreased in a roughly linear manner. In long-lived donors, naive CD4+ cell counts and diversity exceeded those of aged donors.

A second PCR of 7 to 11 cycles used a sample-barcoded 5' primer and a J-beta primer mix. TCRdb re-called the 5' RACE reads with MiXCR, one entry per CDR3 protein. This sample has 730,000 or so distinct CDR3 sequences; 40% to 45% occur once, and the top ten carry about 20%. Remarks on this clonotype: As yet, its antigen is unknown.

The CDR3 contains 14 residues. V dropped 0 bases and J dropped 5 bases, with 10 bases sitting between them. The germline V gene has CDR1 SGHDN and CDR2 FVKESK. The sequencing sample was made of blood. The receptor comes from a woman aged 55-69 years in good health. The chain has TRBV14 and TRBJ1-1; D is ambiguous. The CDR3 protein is CASSQDEGRTEAFF. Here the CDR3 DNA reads TGTGCCAGCAGCCAAGATGAAGGGAGGACTGAAGCTTTCTTT. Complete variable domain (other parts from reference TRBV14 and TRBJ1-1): EAGVTQFPSHSVIEKGQTVTLRCDPISGHDNLYWYRRVMGKEIKFLLHFVKESKQDESGMPNNRFLAERTGGTYSTLKVQPAELEDSGVYFCASSQDEGRTEAFFGQGTRLTVV.